This note documents a single TCR beta chain sequence. Stated time point: baseline pretreatment blood. The treatment is: 15 Gy SBRT to primary tumor, nephrectomy 4 weeks later. Blood was sampled at baseline, 2 weeks and 4 weeks after SBRT. This sample stems from a study of radiation and T cells in renal cell carcinoma. Assay: immunoSEQ multiplex PCR; the TCRdb copy retains only in-frame clones and omits some. In the table there are roughly 120,000 clones, approximately 80% of which are singletons. V was pared by 6 bases and J by 3 bases, with 11 bases of the junction left unmatched. The CDR3 is 16 residues long. Germline CDR1 is SGHRS and CDR2 is YFSETQ.

J is TRBJ2-1 and V is TRBV5-1; TRBD2 aligns across 8 bases. Sequencing was performed on blood, taken from a patient whose treatment included radiotherapy and nephrectomy. This sequence was found in a woman in her sixties with renal cell carcinoma. The CDR3 DNA reads TGCGCCAGCACGACGAACCGGGGGGGCCTCTACAATGAGCAGTTCTTC. Translation: CASTTNRGGLYNEQFF.